This record looks at one T cell receptor (beta chain) sequence and its context. Its antigen remains unknown. This specimen comes from a study of beta chain features in type 1 diabetes. Study-wide points: Possibly, sequencing cDNA over-represented cells that had high TCR expression levels. Within the patient group, naive, central memory and Treg TCRB repertoires appeared more similar to each other than within healthy donors.

Expressed TCRB transcripts got sequenced, as all isolated RNA was reverse transcribed. Only in-frame clones appear in the TCRdb table, and some are missing; sequencing was by immunoSEQ multiplex PCR. The sample lists 130,000 to 150,000 clones; 9.2% were seen once. With 4 bases removed from V and 1 base from J, the gap between germline ends came to 11 bases. Germline CDR1 is SGHTA and CDR2 is FQGNSA. There are 14 residues in the CDR3. The receptor was isolated from a man in his late teens or twenties in good health. The rearrangement links TRBV7-2 to TRBJ2-7; TRBD1 is a possible D gene (5 bases). The sample consisted of central memory CD4+ T cells from blood. The CDR3 nucleotides read TGTGCCAGCAGCTCCCAATACAGGTCCTACGAGCAGTACTTC. Its protein product is CASSSQYRSYEQYF.